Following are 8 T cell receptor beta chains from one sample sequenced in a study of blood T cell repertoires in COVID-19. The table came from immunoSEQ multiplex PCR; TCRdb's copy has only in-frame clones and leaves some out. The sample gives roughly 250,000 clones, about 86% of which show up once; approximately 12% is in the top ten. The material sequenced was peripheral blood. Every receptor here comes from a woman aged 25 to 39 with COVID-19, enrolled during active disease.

The CDR3 sequence: CASSSLGGARGDTQYF. CDR3 DNA sequence: TGTGCCAGCAGCTCACTGGGGGGGGCCCGGGGAGATACGCAGTATTTT. The genes are TRBV7-2 and TRBJ2-3; maybe TRBD2 (7 bases). V shed 4 bases and J shed 5 bases, with 19 bases lying between them. The CDR3 has 16 residues. In germline, CDR1 is SGHTA, CDR2 FQGNSA.

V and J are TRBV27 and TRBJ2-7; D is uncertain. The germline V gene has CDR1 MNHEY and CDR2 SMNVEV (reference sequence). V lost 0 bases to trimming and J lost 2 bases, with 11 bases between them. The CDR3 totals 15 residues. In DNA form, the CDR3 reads TGTGCCAGCAGTTTATCGACTCCAAGCGCCTACGAGCAGTACTTC. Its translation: CASSLSTPSAYEQYF.

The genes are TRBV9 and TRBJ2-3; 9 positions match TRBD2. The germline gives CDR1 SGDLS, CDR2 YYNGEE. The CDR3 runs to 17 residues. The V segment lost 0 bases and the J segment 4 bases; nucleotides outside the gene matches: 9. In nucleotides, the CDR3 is TGTGCCAGCAGCGTAGTGGGTAGCGGGGGATTTGCAGATACGCAGTATTTT. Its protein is CASSVVGSGGFADTQYF.

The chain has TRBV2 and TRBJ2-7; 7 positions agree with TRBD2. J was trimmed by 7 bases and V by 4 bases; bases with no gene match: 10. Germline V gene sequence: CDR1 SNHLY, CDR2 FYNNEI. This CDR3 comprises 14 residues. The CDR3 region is CASSVLGGVREQYF. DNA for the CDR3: TGTGCCAGCAGTGTACTGGGAGGGGTGCGGGAGCAGTACTTC.

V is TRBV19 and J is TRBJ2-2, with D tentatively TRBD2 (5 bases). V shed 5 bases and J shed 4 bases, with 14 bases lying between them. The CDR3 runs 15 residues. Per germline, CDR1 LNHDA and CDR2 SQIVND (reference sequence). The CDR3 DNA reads TGTGCCAGTAGTCCGCGGGTCTCGTCCACCGGGGAGCTGTTTTTT. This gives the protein CASSPRVSSTGELFF.

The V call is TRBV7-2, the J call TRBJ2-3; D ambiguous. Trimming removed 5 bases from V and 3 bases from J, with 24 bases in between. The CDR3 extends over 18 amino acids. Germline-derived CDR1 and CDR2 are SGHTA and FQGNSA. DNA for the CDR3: TGTGCCAGCAGCCTTTTTAGGTTTAGACACCCTACGACAGATACGCAGTATTTT. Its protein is CASSLFRFRHPTTDTQYF.

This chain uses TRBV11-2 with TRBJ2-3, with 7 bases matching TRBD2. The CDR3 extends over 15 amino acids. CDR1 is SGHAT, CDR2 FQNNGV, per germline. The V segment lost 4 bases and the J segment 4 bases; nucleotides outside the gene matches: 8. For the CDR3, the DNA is TGTGCCAGCAGCTCCAATTCCCTAGCGGCAGATACGCAGTATTTT. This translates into CASSSNSLAADTQYF.

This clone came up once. As DNA, the CDR3 is TGTGCCAGCAGCGACACAGGGAGATCCTATAATTCACCCCTCCACTTT. It is translated as CASSDTGRSYNSPLHF. The V and J genes are TRBV2 and TRBJ1-6; possibly TRBD1 for D (6 bases). CDR1 is SNHLY and CDR2 is FYNNEI in the germline V gene. The CDR3 is 16 residues long. V dropped 6 bases and J dropped 1 base, with 13 bases sitting between them.